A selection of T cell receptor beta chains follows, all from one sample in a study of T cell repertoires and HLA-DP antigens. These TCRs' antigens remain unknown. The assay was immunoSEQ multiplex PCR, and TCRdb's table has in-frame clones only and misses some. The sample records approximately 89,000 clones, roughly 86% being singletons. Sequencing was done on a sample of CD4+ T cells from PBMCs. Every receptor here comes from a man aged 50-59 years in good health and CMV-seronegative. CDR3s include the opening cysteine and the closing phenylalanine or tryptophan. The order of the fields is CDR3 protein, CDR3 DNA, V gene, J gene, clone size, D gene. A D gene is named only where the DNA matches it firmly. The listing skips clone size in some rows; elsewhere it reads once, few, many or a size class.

CDR3: CASTPTELTDTQYF
DNA: TGTGCCAGTACCCCGACAGAACTCACAGATACGCAGTATTTT
V: TRBV19
J: TRBJ2-3
size: once
D: .

CDR3: CASSEAKGAMIQYF
DNA: TGTGCCAGCAGTGAAGCGAAGGGCGCGATGATTCAGTACTTC
V: TRBV6-1
J: TRBJ2-4
size: .
D: .

CDR3: CASSRGVGETQYF
DNA: TGTGCCAGCTCACGCGGGGTAGGCGAGACCCAGTACTTC
V: TRBV18
J: TRBJ2-5
size: .
D: .

CDR3: CASSPPGQGRGAFF
DNA: TGTGCCAGCAGTCCCCCCGGACAGGGGAGGGGGGCTTTCTTT
V: TRBV28
J: TRBJ1-1
size: few
D: TRBD1

CDR3: CASSAWGHFGSNEQFF
DNA: TGTGCCAGCAGTGCTTGGGGACACTTCGGATCAAATGAGCAGTTCTTC
V: TRBV6-1
J: TRBJ2-1
size: .
D: .

CDR3: CASSLGDRGEQYF
DNA: TGTGCCAGCAGTTTGGGGGACAGGGGCGAGCAGTACTTC
V: TRBV27
J: TRBJ2-7
size: .
D: TRBD1

CDR3: CASRQSNQPQHF
DNA: TGTGCCAGTCGACAGAGCAATCAGCCCCAGCATTTT
V: TRBV19
J: TRBJ1-5
size: .
D: .

CDR3: CASSQQGQLLNTEAFF
DNA: TGTGCCAGCAGCCAGCAAGGACAGCTCCTTAACACTGAAGCTTTCTTT
V: TRBV27
J: TRBJ1-1
size: .
D: .

CDR3: CATESRDRGYSNQPQHF
DNA: TGTGCCACGGAGTCCCGGGACAGGGGATATAGCAATCAGCCCCAGCATTTT
V: TRBV19
J: TRBJ1-5
size: .
D: TRBD1

CDR3: CASSPRTAQDTQYF
DNA: TGTGCCAGCAGTCCCCGGACCGCCCAGGATACGCAGTATTTT
V: TRBV6-5
J: TRBJ2-3
size: .
D: .

CDR3: CASSPRTSAYEQYF
DNA: TGCGCCAGCAGCCCCAGGACTAGCGCTTACGAGCAGTACTTC
V: TRBV5-1
J: TRBJ2-7
size: once
D: TRBD2

CDR3: CASSLAGSGNGDTQYF
DNA: TGTGCCAGCAGCTTGGCCGGTAGCGGAAACGGAGATACGCAGTATTTT
V: TRBV5-5
J: TRBJ2-3
size: .
D: .

CDR3: CASTMRGRTDTQYF
DNA: TGCGCCAGCACAATGCGGGGCCGCACAGATACGCAGTATTTT
V: TRBV5-1
J: TRBJ2-3
size: .
D: .

CDR3: CASKRGRTSYEQYF
DNA: TGTGCCAGCAAGCGCGGGAGGACCAGCTACGAGCAGTACTTC
V: TRBV6-5
J: TRBJ2-7
size: .
D: TRBD2

CDR3: CSVGLDYEQFF
DNA: TGCAGCGTGGGACTAGACTATGAGCAGTTCTTC
V: TRBV29-1
J: TRBJ2-1
size: .
D: TRBD2

CDR3: CASSLRGSVTEAFF
DNA: TGTGCCAGCAGCTTGAGGGGAAGTGTCACTGAAGCTTTCTTT
V: TRBV5-6
J: TRBJ1-1
size: .
D: .

CDR3: CASSYGQETQYF
DNA: TGCGCCAGCAGCTATGGCCAAGAGACCCAGTACTTC
V: TRBV5-1
J: TRBJ2-5
size: once
D: .

CDR3: CASSLSGGPLGQYF
DNA: TGTGCCAGCAGCCTTAGCGGGGGGCCTCTTGGGCAGTACTTC
V: TRBV7-3
J: TRBJ2-7
size: .
D: TRBD2

CDR3: CAWSVFGAGAFYNEQFF
DNA: TGTGCCTGGAGTGTATTCGGTGCAGGGGCCTTCTACAATGAGCAGTTCTTC
V: TRBV30
J: TRBJ2-1
size: .
D: .

CDR3: CASSDADTGSQYF
DNA: TGTGCCAGCAGTGACGCGGACACTGGATCACAGTACTTC
V: TRBV6-4
J: TRBJ2-7
size: .
D: .

CDR3: CASSQLTSSYNSPLHF
DNA: TGCGCCAGCAGCCAGCTCACGAGCTCCTATAATTCACCCCTCCACTTT
V: TRBV4-3
J: TRBJ1-6
size: .
D: .

CDR3: CASSRTSGRTGFF
DNA: TGTGCTAGCAGCAGGACTAGCGGGAGGACCGGGTTCTTC
V: TRBV7-7
J: TRBJ2-1
size: .
D: TRBD2

CDR3: CASSFAGAGGNTIYF
DNA: TGTGCCAGCAGCTTCGCGGGGGCTGGTGGAAACACCATATATTTT
V: TRBV7-2
J: TRBJ1-3
size: .
D: .

CDR3: CASSRGGGDRREQYF
DNA: TGTGCCAGCAGCCGAGGTGGAGGGGATCGGAGGGAGCAGTACTTC
V: TRBV7-2
J: TRBJ2-7
size: .
D: .

CDR3: CASSFDRNTGELFF
DNA: TGTGCCAGCAGCTTTGACAGGAACACCGGGGAGCTGTTTTTT
V: TRBV7-9
J: TRBJ2-2
size: .
D: .

CDR3: CASSLVGTSGYNEQFF
DNA: TGTGCCAGCAGCTTAGTTGGGACTAGCGGATACAATGAGCAGTTCTTC
V: TRBV11-2
J: TRBJ2-1
size: .
D: TRBD2

CDR3: CASRANYGYTF
DNA: TGTGCCAGCAGGGCTAACTATGGCTACACCTTC
V: TRBV6-5
J: TRBJ1-2
size: .
D: .

CDR3: CASRADRGRREQYF
DNA: TGTGCCAGTAGGGCGGACAGGGGGCGTCGAGAGCAGTACTTC
V: TRBV19
J: TRBJ2-7
size: once
D: TRBD1

CDR3: CASSFTPTVNTEAFF
DNA: TGTGCCAGCAGCTTTACACCCACCGTGAACACTGAAGCTTTCTTT
V: TRBV11-2
J: TRBJ1-1
size: .
D: .